A selection of T cell receptor beta chains follows, all from one sample in a study of control samples from healthy donors and cancer patients. TCRdb's table, derived via immunoSEQ multiplex PCR, lists solely in-frame clones and lacks some. The sample lists roughly 130,000 clones; over 85% were seen once. Sequenced input: blood. The receptors were sampled from a man aged 25-40 years in good health. CDR3s include the opening cysteine and the closing phenylalanine or tryptophan. A D gene is named only where the DNA matches it firmly.

>TRBV19|TRBJ1-6|TRBD1
CASRGTGVGSPLHF
>TRBV2|TRBJ1-5|.
CASSHRVPNQPQHF
>TRBV6-5|TRBJ2-7|.
CASFSLTYEQYF
>TRBV7-8|TRBJ2-7|.
CASSLVLARSGYEQYF
>TRBV28|TRBJ2-1|TRBD2
CASSRGLAGGHSSYNEQFF
>TRBV5-1|TRBJ1-1|.
CASRQTNANTEAFF
>TRBV2|TRBJ2-3|TRBD2
CASSPGLAGGDTQYF
>TRBV10-3|TRBJ1-2|.
CAISEEFRTDGYTF
>TRBV6-1|TRBJ1-2|.
CASSEASVYGYTF
>TRBV25-1|TRBJ2-2|.
CASSDNSDTGELFF
>TRBV15|TRBJ2-3|.
CATSGLGLPSTDTQYF
>TRBV2|TRBJ1-6|.
CASRGRGLGSPLHF
>TRBV15|TRBJ2-1|TRBD2
CATSQAGQYNEQFF
>TRBV4-1|TRBJ1-3|TRBD1
CASSHPGTGRNTIYF
>TRBV7-9|TRBJ2-7|.
CASRGGTYEQYF
>TRBV6-5|TRBJ1-1|.
CAVRHRVNTEAFF
>TRBV27|TRBJ2-7|TRBD2
CASSSGRAGYEQYF
>TRBV2|TRBJ2-5|.
CASRLARPPETQYF
>TRBV7-2|TRBJ2-3|.
CASSRAGPGEDTQYF
>TRBV4-1|TRBJ2-2|.
CASSRRQAANTGELFF
>TRBV5-4|TRBJ1-2|.
CASSSYNRVGGGYTF
>TRBV27|TRBJ2-7|.
CASSLSQIPYEQYF
>TRBV11-3|TRBJ2-3|TRBD2
CASSFGSGETDTQYF
>TRBV24-1|TRBJ2-1|.
CATSDLGGSYNEQFF
>TRBV28|TRBJ2-7|.
CASSNGGTASYEQYF
>TRBV7-2|TRBJ2-7|.
CASSLRRYYEQYF
>TRBV29-1|TRBJ1-2|TRBD1
CSARQGYNYGYTF
>TRBV28|TRBJ1-2|.
CASSRTINYGYTF
>TRBV20-1|TRBJ1-2|.
CSMGLDGYTF
>TRBV7-9|TRBJ1-1|.
CASSLDSRLNTEAFF
>TRBV14|TRBJ1-3|.
CASSPGTSGNTIYF
>TRBV7-9|TRBJ2-5|.
CASSLAGVRETQYF
>TRBV19|TRBJ1-5|TRBD1
CASSRYGGQGSNQPQHF
>TRBV12-3/TRBV12-4|TRBJ2-7|TRBD1
CASRGQSSYEQYF
>TRBV5-4|TRBJ1-1|TRBD1
CASSPDRLDTEAFF
>TRBV3-1/TRBV3-2|TRBJ1-2|.
CASSENGFYGYTF
>TRBV6-6|TRBJ1-1|.
CASSRQEAFF
>TRBV28|TRBJ1-2|.
CASRLGGAPNSWHGYTF
>TRBV4-2|TRBJ1-1|.
CASSQGAGNTEAFF
>TRBV30|TRBJ2-5|TRBD2
CAWWGLAEGETQYF
>TRBV30|TRBJ2-5|.
CAWITKSGGGQETQYF
>TRBV5-5|TRBJ2-7|.
CASSLGFRLEDEQYF
>TRBV27|TRBJ1-1|.
CASSSTVNTEAFF
>TRBV7-2|TRBJ1-2|.
CASSLVSQGWGGYTF